This entry lists 13 T cell receptor beta chains sequenced from one sample in a study of beta chain features in type 1 diabetes. Of the isolated RNA, all was reverse transcribed, and so the sequenced material was expressed TCRB transcripts. Method: immunoSEQ multiplex PCR; TCRdb's copy keeps in-frame clones and lacks some. The sample contains about 210,000 clones, approximately 11% of which appear only once. The sample consisted of central memory CD4+ T cells from blood. The receptors stem from a man between 18 and 29 years old in good health.

This clone was picked up one time. The chain uses TRBV2 and TRBJ1-2; D might be TRBD1 (6 bases). V lost 8 bases and J lost 2, with 12 bases in between. CDR1 is SNHLY and CDR2 is FYNNEI in the germline V gene. The CDR3 spans 13 residues. The CDR3 DNA reads as TGTGCCAGCCTTATGACAGGCAACTATGGCTACACCTTC. Amino acids: CASLMTGNYGYTF.

There are a few counts of this clone. The CDR3 spells CASSLFPGTGTDTQYF. The CDR3 DNA reads as TGCGCCAGCAGCTTGTTCCCCGGGACTGGCACAGATACGCAGTATTTT. This chain joins TRBV5-1 and TRBJ2-3, with TRBD2 as a possible D gene (6 bases). Trimming removed 1 base from V and 1 base from J, with 13 bases in between. The CDR3 has 16 residues. Germline CDR1 and CDR2: SGHRS and YFSETQ.

The chain has TRBV2 and TRBJ2-5; the D gene is possibly TRBD2 (6 bases). This CDR3 is 13 amino acids long. Trimming shortened V by 4 bases and J by 3 bases, and 9 bases separated the two germline ends. Germline CDR1 SNHLY, CDR2 FYNNEI. CDR3 amino acids: CASSGRREETQYF. The CDR3 nucleotides are TGTGCCAGCAGTGGTCGGAGGGAAGAGACCCAGTACTTC.

The chain recombines TRBV11-3 with TRBJ2-1; 7 positions agree with TRBD2. V lost 5 bases to trimming and J lost 3 bases; unmatched junction nucleotides: 7. The CDR3 length is 15 residues. CDR1 and CDR2 (germline): SGHNT, YENEEA. The CDR3 DNA reads as TGTGCCAGCAGCCTTGGGACTACCCACTACAATGAGCAGTTCTTC. Amino acids: CASSLGTTHYNEQFF.

This chain connects TRBV5-1 to TRBJ2-1, with D possibly being TRBD2 (6 bases). The V gene lost 4 bases and the J gene lost 5 bases, with 16 bases spanning the gap. Germline-derived CDR1 and CDR2 are SGHRS and YFSETQ. The CDR3 length is 15 residues. The CDR3 bases are TGCGCCAGCAGCGTACCGGGACTGACAAACAATGAGCAGTTCTTC. The encoded protein is CASSVPGLTNNEQFF. Using reference TRBV5-1 and TRBJ2-1 for the parts outside the CDR3, the full variable domain is KAGVTQTPRYLIKTRGQQVTLSCSPISGHRSVSWYQQTPGQGLQFLFEYFSETQRNKGNFPGRFSGRQFSNSRSEMNVSTLELGDSALYLCASSVPGLTNNEQFFGPGTRLTVL.

This clone was picked up a small number of times. This same CDR3 is encoded by further DNA sequences in the sample. The CDR3 loop is CASSQDRAREYEQYF. In DNA form, the CDR3 reads TGTGCCAGCAGCCAAGATCGGGCCAGGGAGTACGAGCAGTACTTC. This sequence joins TRBV14 and TRBJ2-7, with D perhaps given as TRBD1 or TRBD2 (5 bases each). The CDR3 extends over 15 amino acids. Trimming took off 0 bases at V and 4 bases at J, with 13 bases between the two ends. The germline V gene encodes CDR1 SGHDN and CDR2 FVKESK. Using reference TRBV14 and TRBJ2-7 for the parts outside the CDR3, the full variable domain is EAGVTQFPSHSVIEKGQTVTLRCDPISGHDNLYWYRRVMGKEIKFLLHFVKESKQDESGMPNNRFLAERTGGTYSTLKVQPAELEDSGVYFCASSQDRAREYEQYFGPGTRLTVT.

This clone showed up just a few times. V usage is TRBV29-1 and J usage is TRBJ2-1; TRBD2 matches 12 bases. Trimming at V came to 2 bases and at J to 3 bases, leaving 5 bases not matched to a gene. The CDR3 extends over 16 amino acids. Germline V gene lookup returns CDR1 SQVTM and CDR2 ANQGSEA. CDR3 region: CSVEPLAGGFYNEQFF. In nucleotides, the CDR3 is TGCAGCGTTGAACCCCTAGCGGGAGGGTTCTACAATGAGCAGTTCTTC.

Only a few counts were recorded for this clone. The V and J genes are TRBV30 and TRBJ1-1; D is possibly TRBD1 (5 bases). V lost 3 bases to trimming and J lost 2 bases, with 10 bases between them. The germline gives CDR1 GTSNPN, CDR2 SVGIG (reference sequence). This CDR3 is built from 13 residues. Written as DNA, the CDR3 is TGTGCCTGGAGCCGGACACTCAACACTGAAGCTTTCTTT. Its protein product is CAWSRTLNTEAFF.

This clone was found a few times. The rearrangement joins TRBV7-9 to TRBJ2-1; 8 bases match TRBD1. The CDR3 covers 16 residues. Germline V lookup: CDR1 SEHNR, CDR2 FQNEAQ (reference sequence). V lost 4 bases to trimming and J lost 0 bases; unmatched junction nucleotides: 5. Written as DNA, the CDR3 is TGTGCCAGCAGCTCAACAGGGGGATACTCCTACAATGAGCAGTTCTTC. Translating it yields CASSSTGGYSYNEQFF.

CDR3 coding DNA: TGTGCCAGCAGTTACTTCGTCGGGGAGACCCAGTACTTC. It translates to CASSYFVGETQYF. This chain links TRBV27 with TRBJ2-5, with D hard to call. The CDR3 extends over 13 amino acids. V was cut by 4 bases and J by 5 bases, with 11 bases left in between. Germline V gives CDR1 MNHEY, CDR2 SMNVEV (reference sequence).

This clone was found a few times. The chain carries TRBV6-6 and TRBJ2-1, with a possible D match to TRBD2 (5 bases). This CDR3 contains 13 residues. Germline V lookup: CDR1 MNHNY, CDR2 SVGAGI (reference sequence). The ends were cut back, 4 bases at V and 8 bases at J, with 12 bases in the middle. In DNA form, the CDR3 reads TGTGCCAGCAGTTCAGAGGGATATGATGAGCAGTTCTTC. Amino acids: CASSSEGYDEQFF.

This clone was seen more than once but under ten times. The chain uses TRBV15 and TRBJ2-7; a weak D match, TRBD2 (6 bases). V lost 2 bases to trimming and J lost 4 bases, with 15 bases between them. The CDR3 spans 15 residues. Per germline, CDR1 LNHNV and CDR2 YYDKDF (reference sequence). CDR3 sequence reads: CATSRIGTSGYEQYF. The CDR3 nucleotides read TGTGCCACCAGCAGAATTGGTACCAGCGGGTACGAGCAGTACTTC. Variable domain in full (rest from reference TRBV15 and TRBJ2-7): DAMVIQNPRYQVTQFGKPVTLSCSQTLNHNVMYWYQQKSSQAPKLLFHYYDKDFNNEADTPDNFQSRRPNTSFCFLDIRSPGLGDTAMYLCATSRIGTSGYEQYFGPGTRLTVT.

The gene calls are TRBV25-1 and TRBJ2-1, with TRBD2 as a possible D gene (6 bases). V gave up 2 bases and J gave up 0 bases, with 8 bases separating them. The germline CDR1 and CDR2 sequences are MGHDK and SYGVNS. The CDR3 runs 15 residues. The CDR3 DNA is TGTGCCAGCAGTGAACCCGGGAGCTCCTACAATGAGCAGTTCTTC. Its translation is CASSEPGSSYNEQFF. Full variable domain (missing parts from reference TRBV25-1 and TRBJ2-1): EADIYQTPRYLVIGTGKKITLECSQTMGHDKMYWYQQDPGMELHLIHYSYGVNSTEKGDLSSESTVSRIRTEHFPLTLESARPSHTSQYLCASSEPGSSYNEQFFGPGTRLTVL.